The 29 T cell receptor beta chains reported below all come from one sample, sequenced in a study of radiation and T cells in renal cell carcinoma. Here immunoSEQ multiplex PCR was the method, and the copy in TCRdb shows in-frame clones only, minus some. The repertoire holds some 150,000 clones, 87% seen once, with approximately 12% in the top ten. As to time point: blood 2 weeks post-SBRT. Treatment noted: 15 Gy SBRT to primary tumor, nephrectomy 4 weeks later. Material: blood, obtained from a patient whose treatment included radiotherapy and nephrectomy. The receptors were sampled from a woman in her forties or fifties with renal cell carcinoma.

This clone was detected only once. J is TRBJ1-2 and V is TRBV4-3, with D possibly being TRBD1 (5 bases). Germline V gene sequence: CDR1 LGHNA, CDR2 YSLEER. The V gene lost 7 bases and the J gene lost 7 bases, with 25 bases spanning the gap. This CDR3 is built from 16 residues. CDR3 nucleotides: TGCGCCAGCAACAAGGGCACAATTGGGGGATTCGGTGGCTACACCTTC. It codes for CASNKGTIGGFGGYTF.

This CDR3 reads CASGLYPPLGPSGSYNSPLHF. In nucleotides, the CDR3 is TGTGCTAGTGGTTTGTACCCCCCTTTGGGGCCCAGCGGCTCCTATAATTCACCCCTCCACTTT. The V call is TRBV12-5, the J call TRBJ1-6, with a possible D match to TRBD1 (5 bases). The CDR3 is 21 amino acids. The ends were cut back, 2 bases at V and 0 bases at J, with 23 bases in the middle. Germline CDR1 is LGHNT and CDR2 is FRNRAP.

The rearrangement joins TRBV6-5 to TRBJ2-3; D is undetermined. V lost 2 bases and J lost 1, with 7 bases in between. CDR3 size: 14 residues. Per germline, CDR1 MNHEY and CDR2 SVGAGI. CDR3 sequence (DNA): TGTGCCAGCAGTTACGGGTGGGGCACAGATACGCAGTATTTT. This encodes CASSYGWGTDTQYF.

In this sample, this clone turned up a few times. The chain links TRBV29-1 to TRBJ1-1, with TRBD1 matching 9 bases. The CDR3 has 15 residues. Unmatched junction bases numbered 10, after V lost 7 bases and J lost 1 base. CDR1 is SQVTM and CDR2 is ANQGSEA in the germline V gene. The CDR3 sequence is CSASRTGDENTEAFF. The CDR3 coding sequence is TGCAGCGCATCACGGACAGGGGATGAGAACACTGAAGCTTTCTTT.

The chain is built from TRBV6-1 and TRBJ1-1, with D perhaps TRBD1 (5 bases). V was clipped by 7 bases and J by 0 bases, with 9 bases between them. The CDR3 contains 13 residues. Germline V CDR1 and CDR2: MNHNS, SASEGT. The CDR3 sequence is CASTETVNTEAFF. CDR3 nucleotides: TGTGCCAGCACCGAGACAGTGAACACTGAAGCTTTCTTT.

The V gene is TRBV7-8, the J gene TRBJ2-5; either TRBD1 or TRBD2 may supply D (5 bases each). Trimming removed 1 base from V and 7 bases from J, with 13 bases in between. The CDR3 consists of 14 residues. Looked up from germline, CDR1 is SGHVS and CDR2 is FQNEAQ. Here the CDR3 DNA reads TGTGCCAGCAGCTTAGGGCGGCAGGGAGTGACCCAGTACTTC. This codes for CASSLGRQGVTQYF.

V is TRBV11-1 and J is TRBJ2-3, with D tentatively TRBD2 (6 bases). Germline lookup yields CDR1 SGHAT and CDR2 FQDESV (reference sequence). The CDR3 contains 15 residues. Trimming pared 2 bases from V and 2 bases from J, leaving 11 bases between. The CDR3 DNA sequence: TGTGCCAGCAGCTTATTGGAGGGTTTCACAGATACGCAGTATTTT. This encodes CASSLLEGFTDTQYF.

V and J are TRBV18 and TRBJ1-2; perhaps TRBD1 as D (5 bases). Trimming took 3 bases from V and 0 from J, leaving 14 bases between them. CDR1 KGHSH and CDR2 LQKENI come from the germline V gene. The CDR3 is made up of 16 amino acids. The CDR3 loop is CASSPQLQDTNYGYTF. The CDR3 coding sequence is TGTGCCAGCTCACCGCAGCTCCAGGACACTAACTATGGCTACACCTTC.

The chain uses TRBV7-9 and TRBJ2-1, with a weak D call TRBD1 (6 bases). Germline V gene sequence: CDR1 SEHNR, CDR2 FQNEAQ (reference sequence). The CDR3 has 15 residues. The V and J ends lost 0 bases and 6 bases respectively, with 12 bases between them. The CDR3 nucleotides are TGTGCCAGCAGCTTAGCGGGGGCGAATGCCAATGAGCAGTTCTTC. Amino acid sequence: CASSLAGANANEQFF.

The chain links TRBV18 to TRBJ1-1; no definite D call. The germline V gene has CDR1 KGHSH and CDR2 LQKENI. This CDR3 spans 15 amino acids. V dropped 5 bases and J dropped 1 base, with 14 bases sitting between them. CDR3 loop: CASSASTDSNTEAFF. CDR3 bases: TGTGCCAGCTCAGCCTCTACCGACTCGAACACTGAAGCTTTCTTT.

In DNA, the CDR3 is TGTGCCAGCAGCTTAGGTGGGGGCTACGAGCAGTACTTC. It is translated as CASSLGGGYEQYF. The V call is TRBV11-3, the J call TRBJ2-7; D is tentatively TRBD1 or TRBD2 (5 bases each). Between the trimmed V and J ends, which lost 1 base and 3 bases, there was a span of 7 bases. The germline CDR1 and CDR2 sequences are SGHNT and YENEEA. CDR3 length: 13 amino acids.

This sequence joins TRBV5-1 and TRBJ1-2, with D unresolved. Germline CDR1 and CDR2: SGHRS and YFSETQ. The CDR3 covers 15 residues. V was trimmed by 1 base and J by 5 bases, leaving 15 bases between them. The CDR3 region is CASSLSAGLGYGYTF. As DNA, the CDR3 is TGCGCCAGCAGCTTGTCTGCAGGTCTAGGGTATGGCTACACCTTC.

CDR3 sequence: CATSRGGGLSSYEQYF. CDR3 bases: TGTGCCACCAGCAGGGGCGGGGGCCTCAGCTCCTACGAGCAGTACTTC. This chain uses TRBV15 with TRBJ2-7; maybe TRBD2 (7 bases). The V gene's germline CDR1 is LNHNV and CDR2 YYDKDF (reference sequence). Trimming removed 3 bases at V and 0 bases at J, with 15 bases between. The CDR3 is 16 residues long.

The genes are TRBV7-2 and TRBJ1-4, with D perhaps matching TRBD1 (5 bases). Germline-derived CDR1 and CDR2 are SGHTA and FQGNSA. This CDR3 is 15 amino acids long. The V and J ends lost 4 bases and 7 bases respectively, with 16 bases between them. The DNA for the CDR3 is TGTGCCAGCAGCTCGCGCCCGGGGCCTCTTGAAAAACTGTTTTTT. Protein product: CASSSRPGPLEKLFF.

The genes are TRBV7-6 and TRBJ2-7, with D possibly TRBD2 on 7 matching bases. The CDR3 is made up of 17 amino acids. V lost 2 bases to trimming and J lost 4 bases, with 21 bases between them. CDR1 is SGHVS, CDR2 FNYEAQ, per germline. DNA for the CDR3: TGTGCCAGCAGCTTATATCCGGCGGGGGCCGATCTTTACGAGCAGTACTTC. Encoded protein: CASSLYPAGADLYEQYF.

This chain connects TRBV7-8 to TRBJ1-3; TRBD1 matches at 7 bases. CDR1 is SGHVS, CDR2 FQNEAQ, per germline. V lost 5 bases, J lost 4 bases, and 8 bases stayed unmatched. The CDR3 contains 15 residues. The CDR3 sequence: CASSAEGAGGNTIYF. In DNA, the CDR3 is TGTGCCAGCAGCGCCGAGGGGGCAGGAGGAAACACCATATATTTT.

The CDR3 DNA follows: TGTGCCAGCAGTTACGTCTCAGGAGCCAACACTGAAGCTTTCTTT. Translating gives CASSYVSGANTEAFF. The gene calls are TRBV6-5 and TRBJ1-1; D gene uncertain. This CDR3 region has 15 residues. V gave up 2 bases and J gave up 2 bases, with 12 bases separating them. Looked up from germline, CDR1 is MNHEY and CDR2 is SVGAGI.

CDR3 residues: CASSVARSSYNEQFF. Written as DNA, the CDR3 is TGTGCCAGCAGCGTAGCTCGTTCTTCCTACAATGAGCAGTTCTTC. The V and J genes are TRBV9 and TRBJ2-1; D not certain. In germline, CDR1 is SGDLS, CDR2 YYNGEE. This CDR3 contains 15 residues. V lost 0 bases to trimming and J lost 1 base, with 8 bases between them.

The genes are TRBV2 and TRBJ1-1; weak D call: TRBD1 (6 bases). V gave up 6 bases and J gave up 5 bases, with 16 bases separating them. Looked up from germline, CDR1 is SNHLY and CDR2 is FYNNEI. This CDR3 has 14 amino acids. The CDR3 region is CASRPIQGRTEAFF. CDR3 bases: TGTGCCAGCAGACCCATACAGGGAAGGACTGAAGCTTTCTTT.

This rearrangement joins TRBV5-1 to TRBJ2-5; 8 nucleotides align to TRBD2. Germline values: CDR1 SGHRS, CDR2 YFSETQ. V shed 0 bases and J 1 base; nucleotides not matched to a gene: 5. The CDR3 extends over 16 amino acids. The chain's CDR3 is CASSLALAGPQETQYF. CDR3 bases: TGCGCCAGCAGCTTGGCCCTAGCGGGCCCCCAAGAGACCCAGTACTTC.

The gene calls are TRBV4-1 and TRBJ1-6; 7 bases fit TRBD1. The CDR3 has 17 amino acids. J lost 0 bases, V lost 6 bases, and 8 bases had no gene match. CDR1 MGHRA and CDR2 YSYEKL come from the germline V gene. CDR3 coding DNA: TGCGCCAGCAGATATGGACAGGCTCGCTCCTATAATTCACCCCTCCACTTT. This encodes CASRYGQARSYNSPLHF.

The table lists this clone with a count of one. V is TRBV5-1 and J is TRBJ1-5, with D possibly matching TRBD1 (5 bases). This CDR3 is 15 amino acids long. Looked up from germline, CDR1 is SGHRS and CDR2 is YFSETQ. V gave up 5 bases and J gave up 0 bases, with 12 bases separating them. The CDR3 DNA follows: TGCGCCAGCAGAAAGACAGACAATAGCAATCAGCCCCAGCATTTT. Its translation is CASRKTDNSNQPQHF.

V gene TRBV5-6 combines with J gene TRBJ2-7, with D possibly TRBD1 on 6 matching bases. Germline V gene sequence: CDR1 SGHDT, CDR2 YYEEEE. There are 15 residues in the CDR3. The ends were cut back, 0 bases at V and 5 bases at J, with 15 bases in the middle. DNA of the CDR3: TGTGCCAGCAGCTTGGGGGACACCATCCGTAACGAGCAGTACTTC. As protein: CASSLGDTIRNEQYF.

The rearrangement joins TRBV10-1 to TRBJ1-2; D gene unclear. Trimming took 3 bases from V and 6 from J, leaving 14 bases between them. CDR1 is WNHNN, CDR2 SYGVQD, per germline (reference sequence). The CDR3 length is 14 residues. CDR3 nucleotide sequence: TGCGCCAGCAGTGACGACCAGACGGGCGATGGCTACACCTTC. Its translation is CASSDDQTGDGYTF.

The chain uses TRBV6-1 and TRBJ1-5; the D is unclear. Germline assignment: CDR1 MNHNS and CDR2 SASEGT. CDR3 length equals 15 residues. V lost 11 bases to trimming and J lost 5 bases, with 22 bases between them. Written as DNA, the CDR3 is TGTGCCGCTAACCCCCTTCAGGAGACTGATCAGCCCCAGCATTTT. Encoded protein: CAANPLQETDQPQHF.

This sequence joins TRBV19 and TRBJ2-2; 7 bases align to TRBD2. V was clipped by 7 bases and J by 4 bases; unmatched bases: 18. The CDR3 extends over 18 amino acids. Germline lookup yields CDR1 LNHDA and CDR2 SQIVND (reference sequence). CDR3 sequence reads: CASIPAPGRGMFTGELFF. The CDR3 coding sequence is TGTGCCAGTATCCCGGCGCCGGGGAGGGGAATGTTCACCGGGGAGCTGTTTTTT.

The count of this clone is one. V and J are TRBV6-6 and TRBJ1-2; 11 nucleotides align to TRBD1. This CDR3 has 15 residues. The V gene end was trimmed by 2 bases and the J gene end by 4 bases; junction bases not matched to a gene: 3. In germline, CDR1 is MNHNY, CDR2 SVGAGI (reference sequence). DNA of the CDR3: TGTGCCAGCAGTTACGGACAGGGGGCTGCCTATGGCTACACCTTC. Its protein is CASSYGQGAAYGYTF.

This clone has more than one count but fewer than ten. CDR3 region: CASSLGWGHPGGEAFF. In nucleotides, the CDR3 is TGTGCCAGCAGCTTGGGATGGGGACACCCAGGTGGTGAAGCTTTCTTT. The rearrangement joins TRBV5-6 to TRBJ1-1, with TRBD1 as a possible D gene (6 bases). The CDR3 consists of 16 residues. Germline-derived CDR1 and CDR2 are SGHDT and YYEEEE. The V end was cut by 0 bases, the J end by 7 bases, with 19 bases between.

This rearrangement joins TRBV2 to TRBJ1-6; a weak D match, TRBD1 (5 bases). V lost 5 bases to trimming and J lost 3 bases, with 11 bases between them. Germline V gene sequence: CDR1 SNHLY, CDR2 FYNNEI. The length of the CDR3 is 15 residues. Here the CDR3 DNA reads TGTGCCAGCAGTCTGACAGATCTCTATAATTCACCCCTCCACTTT. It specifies CASSLTDLYNSPLHF.